These 5 T cell receptor beta chains were all obtained from the same sample, sequenced in a study of T cell responses to AZD1222 COVID-19 vaccine. The protocol was immunoSEQ multiplex PCR, while the TCRdb copy is restricted to in-frame clones and leaves out a portion. The sample records fewer than 130,000 clones, about 90% being singletons. The material was peripheral blood, obtained 28 days after the second AZD1222 dose. Receptors originate from an adult who received the AZD1222 COVID-19 vaccine.

This clone was seen only once. Written as DNA, the CDR3 is TGTGCCAGACAACATATAACCCGGGGATACGAGCAGTACTTC. Its protein is CARQHITRGYEQYF. V usage is TRBV6-5 and J usage is TRBJ2-7; maybe TRBD2 (5 bases). Germline loops: CDR1 MNHEY, CDR2 SVGAGI. This CDR3 is built from 14 residues. V shed 9 bases and J shed 4 bases, with 19 bases lying between them.

This clone was counted a single time. This chain links TRBV6-6 with TRBJ2-2, with D unresolved. Germline V lookup: CDR1 MNHNY, CDR2 SVGAGI (reference sequence). V dropped 0 bases and J dropped 1 base, with 6 bases sitting between them. The CDR3 contains 15 residues. The CDR3 bases are TGTGCCAGCAGTTACTCGTGGGGGAACACCGGGGAGCTGTTTTTT. Translation gives CASSYSWGNTGELFF.

This clone was observed once. The gene calls are TRBV28 and TRBJ1-2; 9 nucleotides align to TRBD1. V lost 2 bases to trimming and J lost 4 bases; unmatched junction nucleotides: 5. Germline assignment: CDR1 MDHEN and CDR2 SYDVKM. The CDR3 has 15 amino acids. CDR3 DNA sequence: TGTGCCAGCAGTTTAGGACAGGGGAGGATCTATGGCTACACCTTC. Residues: CASSLGQGRIYGYTF.

In nucleotides, the CDR3 is TGTGCCTGGAGTGCGAGGTACGAGCAGTACTTC. This encodes CAWSARYEQYF. The chain couples TRBV30 to TRBJ2-7, with unresolved D. Germline V gene data show CDR1 as GTSNPN and CDR2 as SVGIG (reference sequence). V was shortened by 1 base and J by 4 bases, with 5 bases between the two germline ends. The CDR3 has 11 residues.

The J gene is TRBJ1-4, the V gene TRBV18, with a weak D call TRBD1 (5 bases). V was trimmed by 5 bases and J by 0 bases, leaving 13 bases between them. Germline V CDR1 and CDR2: KGHSH, LQKENI. The CDR3 has 16 residues. CDR3 DNA sequence: TGTGCCAGCTCATTCGGGACGGCCGCAACTAATGAAAAACTGTTTTTT. Translating gives CASSFGTAATNEKLFF.